The 24 T cell receptor beta chains below come from one sample, sequenced in a study of post-analysis software for immune sequencing data. Study-wide findings and caveats: Five TRBV segments, including TRBV5-6, TRBV5-1 and TRBV20-1, were more frequent in patients than controls.

The TCR beta cDNA libraries carried unique molecular identifiers. Each CDR3 protein gets one entry after TCRdb re-called the PCR reads with MiXCR. The table records 650,000 to 850,000 distinct CDR3 sequences, roughly 58% of them present only once. Antigens of these TCRs are unknown. The specimen sequenced was blood. The receptors were sampled from a girl under 18 with multiple sclerosis.

V gene TRBV3-1 combines with J gene TRBJ2-7; no clear D gene. The V gene lost 0 bases and the J gene lost 3 bases, with 9 bases spanning the gap. The CDR3 totals 14 residues. CDR1 and CDR2 (germline): LGHDT, YNNKEL (reference sequence). For the CDR3, the DNA is TGTGCCAGCAGCCAAGACGTGACCAACTACGAGCAGTACTTC. Translated, it gives CASSQDVTNYEQYF.

The chain joins TRBV6-5 to TRBJ1-2, with a weak D call TRBD1 (5 bases). Germline V lookup: CDR1 MNHEY, CDR2 SVGAGI. This CDR3 comprises 13 residues. V dropped 6 bases and J dropped 4 bases, with 12 bases sitting between them. The CDR3 region has the DNA TGTGCCAGCAGGGCGGGGACTCTCTATGGCTACACCTTC. Its translation is CASRAGTLYGYTF.

This chain uses TRBV6-1 with TRBJ2-5; no clear D. V lost 1 base and J lost 5, with 11 bases in between. This CDR3 has 14 amino acids. Germline V gene data show CDR1 as MNHNS and CDR2 as SASEGT. CDR3 residues: CASSEGPTGETQYF. CDR3 coding DNA: TGTGCCAGCAGTGAAGGCCCGACGGGCGAGACCCAGTACTTC.

This rearrangement joins TRBV5-1 to TRBJ2-3, with D tentatively TRBD1 (5 bases). The ends were cut back, 5 bases at V and 0 bases at J, with 13 bases in the middle. Germline V lookup: CDR1 SGHRS, CDR2 YFSETQ. The CDR3 runs to 15 residues. CDR3 coding DNA: TGCGCCAGCAGTTACGACAGCTCTAGCACAGATACGCAGTATTTT. The encoded protein is CASSYDSSSTDTQYF.

This chain joins TRBV2 and TRBJ2-1; 10 bases match TRBD2. Germline assignment: CDR1 SNHLY and CDR2 FYNNEI. V dropped 2 bases and J dropped 4; count of bases not matched to a gene: 8. The CDR3 runs 17 residues. CDR3 amino acids: CASSESPVAGGYNEQFF. The CDR3 DNA reads as TGTGCCAGCAGTGAAAGTCCCGTAGCGGGAGGTTACAATGAGCAGTTCTTC.

V gene TRBV5-1 combines with J gene TRBJ1-2, with D hard to call. CDR1 is SGHRS, CDR2 YFSETQ, per germline. Trimming left V 4 bases short and J 0 bases short, with 25 bases between. CDR3 length equals 19 residues. The CDR3: CASSPHGQISGPSNYGYTF. The CDR3, as DNA: TGCGCCAGCAGCCCCCATGGGCAGATCTCCGGACCTTCTAACTATGGCTACACCTTC.

The rearrangement links TRBV6-6 to TRBJ2-7; D is unresolved. The CDR3 runs 12 residues. V was cut by 8 bases and J by 1 base, with 9 bases left in between. Germline CDR1 MNHNY, CDR2 SVGAGI (reference sequence). The CDR3 DNA reads as TGTGCCAGCGGCAAAACATCCTACGAGCAGTACTTC. Protein: CASGKTSYEQYF.

V gene TRBV7-9 combines with J gene TRBJ2-7, with 7 bases lining up with TRBD1. Germline CDR1 is SEHNR and CDR2 is FQNEAQ (reference sequence). The CDR3 contains 18 residues. V lost 1 base and J lost 6; bases outside the gene matches: 18. The CDR3: CASSLVSRGLTLRGEQYF. The CDR3, as DNA: TGTGCCAGCAGCTTAGTGTCTAGGGGGCTTACCCTACGCGGCGAGCAGTACTTC.

This clonotype has a handful of counts. The V gene is TRBV7-2, the J gene TRBJ2-1, with 12 bases that match TRBD2. CDR1 and CDR2 from the germline V gene are SGHTA and FQGNSA. CDR3 length: 14 residues. The V segment lost 4 bases and the J segment 7 bases; nucleotides outside the gene matches: 2. This chain's CDR3 is CASSSLAGGNEQFF. CDR3 nucleotide sequence: TGTGCCAGCAGCTCTCTAGCGGGAGGGAATGAGCAGTTCTTC. Full variable domain (remainder filled in from reference TRBV7-2 and TRBJ2-1): GAGVSQSPSNKVTEKGKDVELRCDPISGHTALYWYRQSLGQGLEFLIYFQGNSAPDKSGLPSDRFSAERTGGSVSTLTIQRTQQEDSAVYLCASSSLAGGNEQFFGPGTRLTVL.

The gene calls are TRBV6-6 and TRBJ1-6, with 9 nucleotides matching TRBD1. Germline CDR1 is MNHNY and CDR2 is SVGAGI (reference sequence). J lost 9 bases, V lost 2 bases, and 2 bases had no gene match. CDR3 size: 14 residues. CDR3 nucleotide sequence: TGTGCCAGCAGTTACCGGGACAGGGCTTCACCCCTCCACTTT. This codes for CASSYRDRASPLHF.

The V gene is TRBV20-1, the J gene TRBJ2-1; D is unclear. Trimming shortened V by 3 bases and J by 5 bases, and 8 bases separated the two germline ends. The CDR3 is made up of 12 amino acids. Germline values: CDR1 DFQATT, CDR2 SNEGSKA (reference sequence). Here the CDR3 DNA reads TGCAGTGCTAGGCACGTTAACAATGAGCAGTTCTTC. Translated: CSARHVNNEQFF.

The chain is built from TRBV7-9 and TRBJ2-1; 10 positions match TRBD2. Germline V gene data show CDR1 as SEHNR and CDR2 as FQNEAQ (reference sequence). V was clipped by 6 bases and J by 4 bases; unmatched bases: 6. The CDR3 is 15 residues long. The CDR3 here is CASSLTSGQYNEQFF. CDR3 DNA sequence: TGTGCCAGCAGTTTGACTAGCGGGCAGTACAATGAGCAGTTCTTC.

CDR3 in DNA: TGTGCCAGCAGCTCCCGACAGGAGAGACTCTACGAGCAGTACTTC. It specifies CASSSRQERLYEQYF. The V call is TRBV7-2, the J call TRBJ2-7; possible D gene TRBD1, 6 bases. Trimming stripped 4 bases from V and 3 bases from J, with 16 bases between. In germline, CDR1 is SGHTA, CDR2 FQGNSA. The CDR3 spans 15 residues.

The rearrangement uses TRBV30 and TRBJ1-5; D gene ambiguous. Germline assignment: CDR1 GTSNPN and CDR2 SVGIG (reference sequence). The CDR3 is 14 residues long. V lost 2 bases and J 4 bases, leaving 12 bases between the germline ends. For the CDR3, the DNA is TGTGCCTGGAGTCCCGGGAGAGGGAATCAGCCCCAGCATTTT. Translating gives CAWSPGRGNQPQHF.

This chain uses TRBV12-3 or TRBV12-4 with TRBJ2-5; D ambiguous. Trimming stripped 5 bases from V and 3 bases from J, with 13 bases between. The CDR3 has 14 amino acids. The CDR3 spells CASSKTVGEETQYF. CDR3 nucleotide sequence: TGTGCCAGCAGTAAGACCGTCGGAGAAGAGACCCAGTACTTC.

This rearrangement joins TRBV20-1 to TRBJ2-3, with 10 bases matching TRBD2. The CDR3 runs to 13 residues. J was trimmed by 4 bases and V by 7 bases; bases with no gene match: 5. The germline V gene has CDR1 DFQATT and CDR2 SNEGSKA (reference sequence). The CDR3 DNA is TGCAGTGTGAAGCGGGGGGGGTCAGATACGCAGTATTTT. Its translation is CSVKRGGSDTQYF.

The chain has TRBV5-1 and TRBJ2-1; TRBD1 might be the D (5 bases). CDR1 is SGHRS, CDR2 YFSETQ, per germline. Trimming took off 0 bases at V and 5 bases at J, with 9 bases between the two ends. This CDR3 is 14 amino acids long. Here the CDR3 reads CASSLGQGNNEQFF. In DNA form, the CDR3 reads TGCGCCAGCAGCTTGGGGCAGGGTAACAATGAGCAGTTCTTC.

As regards this clonotype: One end of the junction varies from germline; a read error may be responsible. V usage is TRBV20-1 and J usage is TRBJ2-3; 10 nucleotides align to TRBD2. The CDR3 sequence is 15 residues long. The V gene's germline CDR1 is DFQATT and CDR2 SNEGSKA (reference sequence). The CDR3 protein is CGAKRGGRSTDTQYF. Written as DNA, the CDR3 is TGCGGTGCTAAGCGGGGGGGCCGGAGCACAGATACGCAGTATTTT.

In its sample, this clonotype was seen a few times. The CDR3 bases are TGTGCCAGCAGCGCAGGGACTAGCGGCACCTACGAGCAGTACTTC. Translating it yields CASSAGTSGTYEQYF. The rearrangement joins TRBV7-8 to TRBJ2-7; 11 positions agree with TRBD2. From germline, CDR1 is SGHVS and CDR2 FQNEAQ. V gave up 5 bases and J gave up 2 bases; unmatched junction bases: 5. The CDR3 runs to 15 residues.

The CDR3 DNA reads as TGTGCCACCAGCAGAGATAAGAGGAGACTCCAAGGAGAGACCCAGTACTTC. It translates to CATSRDKRRLQGETQYF. J is TRBJ2-5 and V is TRBV15, with unresolved D. The germline V and J ends were trimmed by 0 bases and 4 bases, with 18 bases remaining between them. CDR1 and CDR2 from the germline V gene are LNHNV and YYDKDF (reference sequence). The CDR3 sequence is 17 residues long.

The chain recombines TRBV28 with TRBJ2-3, with D possibly TRBD2 on 6 matching bases. Germline values: CDR1 MDHEN, CDR2 SYDVKM. The CDR3 is 16 residues long. With 6 bases removed from V and 1 base from J, the gap between germline ends came to 17 bases. This CDR3 reads CASRAGPRKRTDTQYF. In nucleotides, the CDR3 is TGTGCCAGCAGAGCGGGCCCAAGGAAGCGCACAGATACGCAGTATTTT.

The chain carries TRBV28 and TRBJ2-3; a possible D gene is TRBD2 (5 bases). Trimming stripped 5 bases from V and 7 bases from J, with 13 bases between. The CDR3 covers 13 residues. Germline V gene sequence: CDR1 MDHEN, CDR2 SYDVKM. CDR3 loop: CASSGPQDYTQYF. CDR3 nucleotide sequence: TGTGCCAGCAGTGGACCCCAGGACTATACGCAGTATTTT.

This clonotype was counted a few times. This chain links TRBV7-2 with TRBJ2-1, with D perhaps given as TRBD1 or TRBD2 (5 bases each). The V end lost 4 bases, the J end lost 4 bases, and 20 bases lay between the germline ends. The germline V gene has CDR1 SGHTA and CDR2 FQGNSA. CDR3 size: 17 residues. The CDR3 DNA reads as TGTGCCAGCAGCTCTCTTGAGGGGCGAGACAATTACAATGAGCAGTTCTTC. Protein sequence: CASSSLEGRDNYNEQFF.

This clonotype was counted only a few times. The J gene is TRBJ2-1, the V gene TRBV6-5; D might be TRBD2 (6 bases). Germline assignment: CDR1 MNHEY and CDR2 SVGAGI. This CDR3 is built from 14 residues. The V end was cut by 5 bases, the J end by 7 bases, with 15 bases between. The CDR3 nucleotides are TGTGCCAGCAGTCGAAGCCGGGACTTGAATGAGCAGTTCTTC. Translating it yields CASSRSRDLNEQFF.